This T cell receptor beta chain emerged from a study of CD8 T cells in ankylosing spondylitis. Findings and limits, study-wide: From matched ankylosing spondylitis synovial fluid, disease-linked clones were reportedly recovered at significantly enriched levels. Earlier studies detected some motif variants in reactive arthritis synovial fluid and blood. There was a TCR beta motif, made of several highly homologous variants, that appeared characteristic of ankylosing spondylitis blood. Those disease-linked clones were CD8+; they were also relatively rare in peripheral blood.

TCRdb re-called the 5' RACE reads through MiXCR, storing one row per CDR3 protein. The data show a few hundred thousand distinct CDR3 sequences, under 25% seen once. Points on this clonotype: Its antigen is unknown.

This CDR3 region has 14 residues. The V gene's germline CDR1 is WSHSY and CDR2 SAAADI. Trimming left V 1 base short and J 2 bases short, with 9 bases between. The gene calls are TRBV10-2 and TRBJ2-7; D is uncertain. The clonotype comes from a male donor with ankylosing spondylitis. Material: blood, either unsorted or a sorted T cell fraction (not recorded which). CDR3 nucleotide sequence: TGCGCCAGCAGTGAGTTTGCAGGTACCTACGAGCAGTACTTC. Translation gives CASSEFAGTYEQYF.